Listed below are T cell receptor beta chains from one sample, sequenced in a study of human T cells and chemical hapten exposure. TCRdb reanalysed the RACE reads using MiXCR and keeps one entry per CDR3 protein. The sample includes 360,000 or so distinct CDR3 sequences, 6% to 7% seen only once; the top ten take about 5%. The sequenced sample was whole blood, obtained in connection with sensitization to the hapten diphenylcyclopropenone (DPC). These receptors originate from a woman younger than 30 with alopecia areata. Some clones in this sample may be carry-over from other donors' samples. Each CDR3 is given with its conserved first and last residue. The order of the fields is J gene, V gene, clone size, D gene, CDR3 DNA, CDR3 protein. D genes are given only for firm matches. Some rows mark clone size as missing; the rest say once, few, many or name a class of expanded clone.

j_gene: TRBJ2-5; v_gene: TRBV5-6; abundance: few; d_gene: TRBD2; CDR3nt: TGTGCCAGCAGCGGGACTAGCGAGGGACAAGAGACCCAGTACTTC; CDR3aa: CASSGTSEGQETQYF
j_gene: TRBJ2-3; v_gene: TRBV7-9; abundance: -; d_gene: -; CDR3nt: TGTGCCAGCAGCCCCCCTTCGTCGGGGGCCGATACGCAGTATTTT; CDR3aa: CASSPPSSGADTQYF
j_gene: TRBJ2-2; v_gene: TRBV10-2; abundance: -; d_gene: -; CDR3nt: TGCGCCAGCAGGCGTACAGACCGTTACACCGGGGAGCTGTTTTTT; CDR3aa: CASRRTDRYTGELFF
j_gene: TRBJ2-3; v_gene: TRBV5-1; abundance: few; d_gene: -; CDR3nt: TGCGCCAGCGCTCCCAGGGAGAGCACAGATACGCAGTATTTT; CDR3aa: CASAPRESTDTQYF
j_gene: TRBJ1-1; v_gene: TRBV6-5; abundance: few; d_gene: TRBD1; CDR3nt: TGTGCCAGCAGGGGGACAGGGCCTCCTATGAACACTGAAGCTTTCTTT; CDR3aa: CASRGTGPPMNTEAFF
j_gene: TRBJ2-3; v_gene: TRBV5-4; abundance: -; d_gene: -; CDR3nt: TGTGCCAGCAGCTTGGAACTAACTAGCACAGATACGCAGTATTTT; CDR3aa: CASSLELTSTDTQYF
j_gene: TRBJ1-1; v_gene: TRBV12-3/TRBV12-4; abundance: many; d_gene: TRBD1; CDR3nt: TGTGCCAGCAGTTTCGACAGGGGGCGCACTGAAGCTTTCTTT; CDR3aa: CASSFDRGRTEAFF
j_gene: TRBJ2-3; v_gene: TRBV20-1; abundance: -; d_gene: -; CDR3nt: TGCAGTGCTAGGCTGTCGGGGGCTCGAGATACGCAGTATTTT; CDR3aa: CSARLSGARDTQYF
j_gene: TRBJ2-5; v_gene: TRBV28; abundance: few; d_gene: TRBD1; CDR3nt: TGTGCCAGCTCCGTCCAGGGGGCCGGGACCCAGTACTTC; CDR3aa: CASSVQGAGTQYF
j_gene: TRBJ2-5; v_gene: TRBV7-9; abundance: many; d_gene: TRBD2; CDR3nt: TGTGCCAGCAGCTTAGTCACTAGCGGGGGAGAGACCCAGTACTTC; CDR3aa: CASSLVTSGGETQYF